This TCR beta chain originates from a study of T cells in Graves' hyperthyroidism and ophthalmopathy. Study-wide findings and caveats: A model of 13 V-J features distinguished ophthalmopathy from stable hyperthyroidism. Ophthalmopathy was model-predicted a median about 6.9 months pre-onset.

This clonotype occurred many times. Its antigen is as yet unknown. One end of the junction varies from germline; a read error may be responsible. With duration under 3 months, ophthalmopathy was active: Clinical Activity Score at least 3, NOSPECS at least 4. Germline V gives CDR1 SSHAT, CDR2 FNYEAQ (reference sequence). The CDR3 extends over 15 amino acids. Amplification of TCR beta CDR3 regions used RNA as the template. An initial round of RT-PCR targeting the TCR CDR3 relied on the HTBI primer set. MiXCR was run by TCRdb on the multiplex PCR reads, yielding one entry per CDR3 protein. Altogether fewer than 400,000 distinct CDR3 sequences are present, over 12% being singletons, with the ten largest covering approximately 29%.

This TCR came from a man aged 45-65 years with Graves' ophthalmopathy. This chain uses TRBV7-7 with TRBJ2-2; the D gene could be TRBD1 or TRBD2 (5 bases each). The sequencing input was blood. Here the CDR3 DNA reads TGTGCTAGCAGCAGCGGACACGGGAACACCGGGGAGCTGTTTTTT. This codes for CASSSGHGNTGELFF.